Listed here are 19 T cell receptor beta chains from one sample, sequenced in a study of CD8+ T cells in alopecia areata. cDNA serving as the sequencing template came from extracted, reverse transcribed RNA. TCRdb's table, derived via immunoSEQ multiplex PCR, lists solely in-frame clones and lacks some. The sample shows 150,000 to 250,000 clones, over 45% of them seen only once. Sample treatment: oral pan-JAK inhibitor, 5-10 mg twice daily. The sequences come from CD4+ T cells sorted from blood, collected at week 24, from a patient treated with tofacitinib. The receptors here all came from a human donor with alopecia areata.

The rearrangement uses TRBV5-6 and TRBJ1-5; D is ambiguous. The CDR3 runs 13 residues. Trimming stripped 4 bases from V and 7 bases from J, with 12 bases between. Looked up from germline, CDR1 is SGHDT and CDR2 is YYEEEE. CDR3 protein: CASSATMGQPQHF. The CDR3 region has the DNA TGTGCCAGCAGCGCGACCATGGGGCAGCCCCAGCATTTT.

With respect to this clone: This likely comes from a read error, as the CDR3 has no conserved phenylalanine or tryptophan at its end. The CDR3 loop reads CASSEAPRNTQYL. CDR3 coding DNA: TGTGCCAGCAGTGAAGCCCCTCGGAATACGCAGTATCTT. This chain links TRBV6-1 with TRBJ2-3; no reliable D call. The V and J ends lost 0 bases and 7 bases respectively, with 8 bases between them. Germline V lookup: CDR1 MNHNS, CDR2 SASEGT. CDR3 size: 13 residues.

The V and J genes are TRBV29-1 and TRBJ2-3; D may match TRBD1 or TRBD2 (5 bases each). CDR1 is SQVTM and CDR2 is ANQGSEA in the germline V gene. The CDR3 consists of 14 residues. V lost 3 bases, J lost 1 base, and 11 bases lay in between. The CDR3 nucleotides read TGCAGCGTTGATACGGGACGCGGCACAGATACGCAGTATTTT. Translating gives CSVDTGRGTDTQYF.

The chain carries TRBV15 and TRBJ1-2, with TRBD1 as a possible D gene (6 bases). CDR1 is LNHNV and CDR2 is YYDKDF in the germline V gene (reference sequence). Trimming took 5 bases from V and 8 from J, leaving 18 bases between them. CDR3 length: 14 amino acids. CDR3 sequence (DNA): TGTGCCACCAGCGGAGGGGGAAAAATCGGAGGCTACACCTTC. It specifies CATSGGGKIGGYTF.

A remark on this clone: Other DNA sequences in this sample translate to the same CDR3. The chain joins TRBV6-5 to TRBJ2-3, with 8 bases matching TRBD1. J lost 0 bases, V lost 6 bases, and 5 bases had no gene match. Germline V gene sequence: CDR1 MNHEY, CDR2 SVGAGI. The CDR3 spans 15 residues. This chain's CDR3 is CASSWDRRSTDTQYF. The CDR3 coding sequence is TGTGCCAGCAGCTGGGACAGGAGAAGCACAGATACGCAGTATTTT.

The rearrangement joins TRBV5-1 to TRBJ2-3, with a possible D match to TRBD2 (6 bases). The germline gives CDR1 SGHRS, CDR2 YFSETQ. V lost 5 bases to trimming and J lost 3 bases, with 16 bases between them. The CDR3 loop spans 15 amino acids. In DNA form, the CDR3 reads TGCGCCAGCAGTCTGGTCGGGGAGGCGACAGATACGCAGTATTTT. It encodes CASSLVGEATDTQYF.

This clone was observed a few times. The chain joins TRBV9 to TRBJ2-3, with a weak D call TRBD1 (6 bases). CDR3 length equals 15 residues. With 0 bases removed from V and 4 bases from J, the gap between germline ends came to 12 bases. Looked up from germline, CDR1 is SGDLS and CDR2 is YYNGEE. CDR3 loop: CASSVGGPGADTQYF. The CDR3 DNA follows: TGTGCCAGCAGCGTAGGGGGGCCGGGTGCAGATACGCAGTATTTT.

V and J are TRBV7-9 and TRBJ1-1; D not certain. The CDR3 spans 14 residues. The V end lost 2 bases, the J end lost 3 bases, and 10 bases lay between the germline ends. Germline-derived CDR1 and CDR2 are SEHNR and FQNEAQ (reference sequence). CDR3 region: CASSLPGKDTEAFF. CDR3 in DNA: TGTGCCAGCAGCTTACCGGGGAAGGACACTGAAGCTTTCTTT.

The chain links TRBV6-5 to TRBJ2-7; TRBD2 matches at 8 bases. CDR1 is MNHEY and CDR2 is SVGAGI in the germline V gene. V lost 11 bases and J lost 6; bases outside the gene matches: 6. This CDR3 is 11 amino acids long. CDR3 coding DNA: TGTGCCGCCGGGGGGGCTGGCGAGCAGTACTTC. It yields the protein CAAGGAGEQYF.

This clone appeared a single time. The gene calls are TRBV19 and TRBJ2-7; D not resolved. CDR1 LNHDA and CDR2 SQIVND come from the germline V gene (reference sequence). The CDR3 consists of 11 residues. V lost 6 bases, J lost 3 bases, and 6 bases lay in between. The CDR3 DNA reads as TGTGCCAGTAGGTCGAACTACGAGCAGTACTTC. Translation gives CASRSNYEQYF.

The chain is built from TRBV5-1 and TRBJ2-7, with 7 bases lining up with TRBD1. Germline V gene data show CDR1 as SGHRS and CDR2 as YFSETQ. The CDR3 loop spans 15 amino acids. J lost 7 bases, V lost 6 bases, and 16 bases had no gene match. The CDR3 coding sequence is TGCGCCAGCACCCTAGGGACAGCCTCTTGGGGAGAGCAGTACTTC. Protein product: CASTLGTASWGEQYF.

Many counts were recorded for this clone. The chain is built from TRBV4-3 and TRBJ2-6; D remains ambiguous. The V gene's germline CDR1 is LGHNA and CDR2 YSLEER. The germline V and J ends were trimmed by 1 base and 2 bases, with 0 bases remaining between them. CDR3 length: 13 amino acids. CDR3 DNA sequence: TGCGCCAGCAGCCAAGCTGGGGCCAACGTCCTGACTTTC. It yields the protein CASSQAGANVLTF.

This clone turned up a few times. CDR3 loop: CASSARDRSDTIYF. As DNA, the CDR3 is TGTGCCAGCAGTGCCCGCGATCGCAGCGACACCATATATTTT. This chain links TRBV6-6 with TRBJ1-3; D ambiguous. This CDR3 is built from 14 residues. The V gene's germline CDR1 is MNHNY and CDR2 SVGAGI (reference sequence). The V end lost 5 bases, the J end lost 8 bases, and 16 bases lay between the germline ends.

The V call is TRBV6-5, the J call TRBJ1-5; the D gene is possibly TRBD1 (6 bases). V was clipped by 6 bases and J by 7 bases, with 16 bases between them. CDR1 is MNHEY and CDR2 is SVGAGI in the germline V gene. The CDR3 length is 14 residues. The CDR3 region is CASRSGGLGQPQHF. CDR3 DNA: TGTGCCAGCAGGTCCGGGGGGCTTGGGCAGCCCCAGCATTTT.

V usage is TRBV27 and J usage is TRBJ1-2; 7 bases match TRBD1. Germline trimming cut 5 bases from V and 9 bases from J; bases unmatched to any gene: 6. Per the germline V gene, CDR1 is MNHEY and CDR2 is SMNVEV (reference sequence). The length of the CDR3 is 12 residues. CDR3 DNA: TGTGCCAGCAGTAAGACAGGGTTTCGCTACACCTTC. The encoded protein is CASSKTGFRYTF.

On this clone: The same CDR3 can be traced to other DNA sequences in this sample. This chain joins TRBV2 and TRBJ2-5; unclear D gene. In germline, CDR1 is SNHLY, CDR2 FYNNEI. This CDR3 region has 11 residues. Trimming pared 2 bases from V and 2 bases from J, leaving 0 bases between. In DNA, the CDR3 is TGTGCCAGCAGTGAACAAGAGACCCAGTACTTC. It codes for CASSEQETQYF.

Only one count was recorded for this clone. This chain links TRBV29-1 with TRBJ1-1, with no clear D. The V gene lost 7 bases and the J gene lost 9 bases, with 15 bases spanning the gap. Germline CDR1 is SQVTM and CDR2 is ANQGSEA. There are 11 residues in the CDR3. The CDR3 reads CSASAAQQAFF. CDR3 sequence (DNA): TGCAGCGCCTCAGCGGCGCAGCAAGCTTTCTTT.

CDR3 protein: CASRELGAGELFF. CDR3 bases: TGTGCCAGCAGAGAACTAGGCGCCGGGGAGCTGTTTTTT. The chain employs TRBV14 and TRBJ2-2; TRBD2 might be the D (5 bases). The CDR3 extends over 13 amino acids. Germline loops: CDR1 SGHDN, CDR2 FVKESK. V lost 6 bases and J 6 bases, leaving 11 bases between the germline ends.

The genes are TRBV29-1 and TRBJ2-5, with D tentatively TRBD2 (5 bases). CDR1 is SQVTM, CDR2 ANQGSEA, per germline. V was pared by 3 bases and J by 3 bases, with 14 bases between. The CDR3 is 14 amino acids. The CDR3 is CSVDDRGSEETQYF. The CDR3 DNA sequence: TGCAGCGTTGATGATCGAGGGTCTGAAGAGACCCAGTACTTC.